This TCR beta chain was recorded in a study of blood T cell repertoires in COVID-19. As for the study in general: Acute-phase and convalescent COVID-19 samples originated in the United States, Italy and Spain. From T cells, B-cell-depleted T cells, or PBMCs came the material, which was cDNA or gDNA.

In the study's own analysis: Reference gene primer amplification gave estimated nucleated cell counts. This table comes from immunoSEQ multiplex PCR, and its TCRdb copy is limited to in-frame clones, with some not included. V and J calls and clone size are copied from that table; D and trimming were computed from the DNA. The sample shows 98,000 or so clones, around 90% of them seen only once. This clone was seen once. The CDR3 covers 16 residues. Germline V gene data show CDR1 as SGHNT and CDR2 as YENEEA. V was cut by 5 bases and J by 4 bases, with 18 bases left in between. This receptor was taken from a human donor in a cohort sampled during active COVID-19. The V gene is TRBV11-3, the J gene TRBJ2-1; D is possibly TRBD2 (7 bases). What was sequenced was peripheral blood. The CDR3 sequence: CASSQGYSGVYNEQFF. CDR3 DNA sequence: TGTGCCAGCAGCCAGGGGTACAGCGGGGTTTACAATGAGCAGTTCTTC.